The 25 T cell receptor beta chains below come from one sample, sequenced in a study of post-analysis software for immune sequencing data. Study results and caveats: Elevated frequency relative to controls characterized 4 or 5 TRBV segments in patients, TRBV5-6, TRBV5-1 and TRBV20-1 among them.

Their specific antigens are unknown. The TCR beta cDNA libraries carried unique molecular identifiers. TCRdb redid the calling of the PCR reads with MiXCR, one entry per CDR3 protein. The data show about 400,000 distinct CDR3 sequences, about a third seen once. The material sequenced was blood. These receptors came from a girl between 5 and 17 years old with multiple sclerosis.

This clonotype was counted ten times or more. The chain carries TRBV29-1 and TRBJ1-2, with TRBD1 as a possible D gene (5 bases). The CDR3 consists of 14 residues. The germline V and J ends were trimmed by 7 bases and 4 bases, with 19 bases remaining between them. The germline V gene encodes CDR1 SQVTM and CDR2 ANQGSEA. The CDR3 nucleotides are TGCAGCGCCGGGTTCGTAGGGGCGACCTATGGCTACACCTTC. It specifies CSAGFVGATYGYTF. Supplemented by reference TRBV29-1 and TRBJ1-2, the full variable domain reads SAVISQKPSRDICQRGTSLTIQCQVDSQVTMMFWYRQQPGQSLTLIATANQGSEATYESGFVIDKFPISRPNLTFSTLTVSNMSPEDSSIYLCSAGFVGATYGYTFGSGTRLTVV.

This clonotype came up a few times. In nucleotides, the CDR3 is TGTGCCAGCAGCTTGGACGCCTGGAGTGAAAAACTGTTTTTT. Protein product: CASSLDAWSEKLFF. The V and J genes are TRBV11-2 and TRBJ1-4; D not certain. Germline V gene lookup returns CDR1 SGHAT and CDR2 FQNNGV. The CDR3 totals 14 residues. Trimming pared 3 bases from V and 7 bases from J, leaving 12 bases between.

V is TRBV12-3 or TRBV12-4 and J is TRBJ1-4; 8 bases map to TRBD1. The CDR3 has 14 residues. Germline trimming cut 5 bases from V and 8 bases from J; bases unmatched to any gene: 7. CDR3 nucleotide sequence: TGTGCCAGCAGTACGACAGGGGTTGGGGAAAAACTGTTTTTT. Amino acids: CASSTTGVGEKLFF.

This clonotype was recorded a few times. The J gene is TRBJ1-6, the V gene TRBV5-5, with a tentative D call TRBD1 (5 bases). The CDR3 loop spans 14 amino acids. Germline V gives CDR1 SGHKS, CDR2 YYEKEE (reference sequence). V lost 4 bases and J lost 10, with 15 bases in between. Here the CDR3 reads CASSLGPQASPLHF. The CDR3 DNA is TGTGCCAGCAGCCTGGGGCCTCAGGCGTCACCCCTCCACTTT.

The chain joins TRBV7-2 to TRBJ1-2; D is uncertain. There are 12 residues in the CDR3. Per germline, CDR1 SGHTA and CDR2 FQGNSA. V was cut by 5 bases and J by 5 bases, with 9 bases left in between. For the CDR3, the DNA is TGTGCCAGCAGCCAAACAGATTATGGCTACACCTTC. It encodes CASSQTDYGYTF.

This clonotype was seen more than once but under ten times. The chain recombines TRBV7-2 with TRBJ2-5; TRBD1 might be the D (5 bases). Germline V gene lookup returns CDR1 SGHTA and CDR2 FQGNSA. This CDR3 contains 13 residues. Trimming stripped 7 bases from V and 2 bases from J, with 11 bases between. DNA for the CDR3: TGTGCCAGCAAACAGGCTCGGCAAGAGACCCAGTACTTC. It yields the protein CASKQARQETQYF.

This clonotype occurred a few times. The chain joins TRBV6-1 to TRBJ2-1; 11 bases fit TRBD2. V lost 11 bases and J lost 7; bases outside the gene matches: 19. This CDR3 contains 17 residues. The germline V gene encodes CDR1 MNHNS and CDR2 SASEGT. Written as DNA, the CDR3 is TGTGCCTCCGCCGACCCCGGGGCTAGCGGGGGGCGGAATGAGCAGTTCTTC. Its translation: CASADPGASGGRNEQFF.

The CDR3 here is CASSLAAGRGSPLHF. In DNA, the CDR3 is TGTGCCAGCAGCTTAGCGGCAGGGAGGGGGTCACCCCTCCACTTT. The gene calls are TRBV7-9 and TRBJ1-6; D perhaps matches TRBD1 (6 bases). The ends were cut back, 0 bases at V and 10 bases at J, with 13 bases in the middle. The germline CDR1 and CDR2 sequences are SEHNR and FQNEAQ (reference sequence). The CDR3 covers 15 residues.

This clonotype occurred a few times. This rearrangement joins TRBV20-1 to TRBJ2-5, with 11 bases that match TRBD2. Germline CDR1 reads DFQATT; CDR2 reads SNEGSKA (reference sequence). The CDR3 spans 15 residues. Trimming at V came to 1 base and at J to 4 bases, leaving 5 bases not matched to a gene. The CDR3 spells CSARVLAGGPETQYF. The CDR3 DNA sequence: TGCAGTGCTAGAGTATTAGCGGGGGGGCCAGAGACCCAGTACTTC.

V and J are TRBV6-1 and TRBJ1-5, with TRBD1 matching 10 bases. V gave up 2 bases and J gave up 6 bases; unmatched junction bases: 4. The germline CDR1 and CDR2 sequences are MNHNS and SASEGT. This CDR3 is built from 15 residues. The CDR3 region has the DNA TGTGCCAGCAGTGAAAAGGGACAGGGGCGTCAGCCCCAGCATTTT. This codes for CASSEKGQGRQPQHF.

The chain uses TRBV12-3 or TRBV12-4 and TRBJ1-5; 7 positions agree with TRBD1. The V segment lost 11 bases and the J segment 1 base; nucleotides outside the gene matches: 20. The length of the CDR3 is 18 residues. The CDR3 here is CASQKSGQFAQSNQPQHF. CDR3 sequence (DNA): TGTGCCTCCCAAAAATCGGGACAGTTTGCCCAGAGCAATCAGCCCCAGCATTTT.

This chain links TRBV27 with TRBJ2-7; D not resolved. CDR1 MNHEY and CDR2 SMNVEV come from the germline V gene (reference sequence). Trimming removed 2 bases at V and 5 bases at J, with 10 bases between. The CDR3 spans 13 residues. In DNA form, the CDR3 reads TGTGCCAGCAGTTTAGGCAGGCGGAACGAGCAGTACTTC. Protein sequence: CASSLGRRNEQYF.

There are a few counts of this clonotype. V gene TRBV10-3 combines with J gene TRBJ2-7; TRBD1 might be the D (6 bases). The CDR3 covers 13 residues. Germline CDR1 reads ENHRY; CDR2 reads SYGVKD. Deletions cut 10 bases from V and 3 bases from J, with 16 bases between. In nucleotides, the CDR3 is TGTGCCACCCACGGGACACTAAGCTACGAGCAGTACTTC. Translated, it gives CATHGTLSYEQYF.

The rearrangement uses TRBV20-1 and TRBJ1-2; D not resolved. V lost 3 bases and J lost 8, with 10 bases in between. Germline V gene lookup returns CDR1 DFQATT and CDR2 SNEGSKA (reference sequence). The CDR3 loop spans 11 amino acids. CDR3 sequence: CSASEAMGYTF. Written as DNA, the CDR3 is TGCAGTGCTAGTGAGGCCATGGGCTACACCTTC.

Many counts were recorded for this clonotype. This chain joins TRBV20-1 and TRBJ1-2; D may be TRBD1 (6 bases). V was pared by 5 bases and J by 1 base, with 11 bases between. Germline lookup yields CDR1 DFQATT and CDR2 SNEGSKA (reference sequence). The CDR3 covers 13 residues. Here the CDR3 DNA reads TGCAGTGCTGGTACAGGGTATAACTATGGCTACACCTTC. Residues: CSAGTGYNYGYTF.

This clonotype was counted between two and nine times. The CDR3 region is CATLLDNEQFF. Here the CDR3 DNA reads TGTGCCACCCTATTGGACAATGAGCAGTTCTTC. V and J are TRBV6-2 or TRBV6-3 and TRBJ2-1, with D unresolved. CDR3 length equals 11 residues. Trimming cost V 10 bases and J 5 bases, with 9 bases left between them. Germline lookup yields CDR1 MNHEY and CDR2 SVGEGT.

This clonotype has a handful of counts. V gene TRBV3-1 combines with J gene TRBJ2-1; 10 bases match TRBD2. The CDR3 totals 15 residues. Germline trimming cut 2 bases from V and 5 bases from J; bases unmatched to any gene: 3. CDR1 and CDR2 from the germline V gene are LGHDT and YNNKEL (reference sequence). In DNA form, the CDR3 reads TGTGCCAGCAGCCAACTAGCGGGGGCCAACAATGAGCAGTTCTTC. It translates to CASSQLAGANNEQFF.

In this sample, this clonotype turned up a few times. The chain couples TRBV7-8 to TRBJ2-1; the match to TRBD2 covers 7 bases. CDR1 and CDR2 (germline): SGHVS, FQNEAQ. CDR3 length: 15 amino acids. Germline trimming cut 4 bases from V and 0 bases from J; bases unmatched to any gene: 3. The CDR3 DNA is TGTGCCAGCAGCTGGGGGGGGTACTCCTACAATGAGCAGTTCTTC. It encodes CASSWGGYSYNEQFF.

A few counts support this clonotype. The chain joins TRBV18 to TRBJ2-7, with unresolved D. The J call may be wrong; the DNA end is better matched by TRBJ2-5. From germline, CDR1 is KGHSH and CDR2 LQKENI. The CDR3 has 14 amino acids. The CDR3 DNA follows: TGTGCCAGCTCACCGGGTCCTCTCGAGGCGACCCAGTACTTC. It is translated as CASSPGPLEATQYF.

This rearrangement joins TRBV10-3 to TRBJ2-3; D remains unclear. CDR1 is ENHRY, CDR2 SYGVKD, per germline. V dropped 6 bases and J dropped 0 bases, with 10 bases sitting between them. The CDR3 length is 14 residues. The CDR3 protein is CAIRGWASTDTQYF. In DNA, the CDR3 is TGTGCCATCAGGGGGTGGGCTAGCACAGATACGCAGTATTTT.

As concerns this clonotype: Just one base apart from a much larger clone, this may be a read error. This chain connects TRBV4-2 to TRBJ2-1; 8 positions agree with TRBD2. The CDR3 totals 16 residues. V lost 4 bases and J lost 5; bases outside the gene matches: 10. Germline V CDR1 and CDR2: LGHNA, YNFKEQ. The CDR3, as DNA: TGTGCCAGCAGCCCTCATCGGCGGGGGGTGGACAATGAGCAGTTCTTC. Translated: CASSPHRRGVDNEQFF.

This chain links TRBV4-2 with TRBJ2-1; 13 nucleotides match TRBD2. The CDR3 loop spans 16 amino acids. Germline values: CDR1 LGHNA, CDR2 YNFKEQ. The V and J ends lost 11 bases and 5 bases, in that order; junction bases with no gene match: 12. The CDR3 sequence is CACSQLAGGENNEQFF. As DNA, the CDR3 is TGTGCCTGCTCCCAACTAGCGGGGGGGGAGAACAATGAGCAGTTCTTC.

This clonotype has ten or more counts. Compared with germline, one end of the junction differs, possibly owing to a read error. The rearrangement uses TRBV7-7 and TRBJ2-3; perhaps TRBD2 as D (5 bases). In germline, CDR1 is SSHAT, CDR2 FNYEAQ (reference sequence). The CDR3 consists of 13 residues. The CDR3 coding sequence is TGTGCTAGCAGCTCGGACTTCACAGATACGCAGTATTTT. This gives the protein CASSSDFTDTQYF.

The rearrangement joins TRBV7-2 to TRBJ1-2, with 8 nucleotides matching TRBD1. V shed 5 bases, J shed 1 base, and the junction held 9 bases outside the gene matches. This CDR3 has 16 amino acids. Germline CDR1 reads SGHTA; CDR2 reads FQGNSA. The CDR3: CASSQGQGGNNYGYTF. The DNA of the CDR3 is TGTGCCAGCAGCCAAGGACAGGGTGGGAATAACTATGGCTACACCTTC.

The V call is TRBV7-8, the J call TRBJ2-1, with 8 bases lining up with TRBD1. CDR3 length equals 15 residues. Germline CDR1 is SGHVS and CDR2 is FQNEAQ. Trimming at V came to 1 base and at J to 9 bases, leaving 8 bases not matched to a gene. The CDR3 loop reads CASSLGGRGRGEQFF. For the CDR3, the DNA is TGTGCCAGCAGCTTAGGGGGCAGGGGGCGGGGTGAGCAGTTCTTC.